A selection of T cell receptor beta chains follows, all from one sample in a study of blood T cell repertoires in COVID-19. This table comes from immunoSEQ multiplex PCR, and its TCRdb copy is limited to in-frame clones, with some not included. The sample records approximately 210,000 clones, about nine tenths being singletons. The sequenced material came from peripheral blood. These receptors came from a man aged 45-60 years with COVID-19, enrolled during active disease. Each CDR3 is given with its conserved first and last residue. A D gene is named only where the DNA matches it firmly. Size tells how often a clone was seen (once, few, many) or the class of an expanded clone, and some rows leave it out.

16,TRBV18,-,TRBJ1-4,-,TGTGCCAGCTCACCCTCCGAATGGGGCCGTAATGAAAAACTGTTTTTT,CASSPSEWGRNEKLFF
16,TRBV3-1/TRBV3-2,-,TRBJ2-7,TRBD2,TGTGCCAGCAGCAACCTCGGGACTAGCATAAACTACGAGCAGTACTTC,CASSNLGTSINYEQYF
17,TRBV13,once,TRBJ2-3,TRBD2,TGTGCCAGCAGCTTAGGAGAGGGCGGGGGACGGCCCCTTGAGCAGTATTTT,CASSLGEGGGRPLEQYF
13,TRBV19,-,TRBJ1-2,-,TGTGCCAGTACCCCCGCTCCCGGGGGGGGCTACACCTTC,CASTPAPGGGYTF
14,TRBV18,-,TRBJ1-2,-,TGTGCCAGCTCACCACCAGGAGAGGGTGGTGGCTACACCTTC,CASSPPGEGGGYTF
13,TRBV11-2,-,TRBJ1-1,-,TGTGCCAGCAGCCCAACTATGAACACTGAAGCTTTCTTT,CASSPTMNTEAFF
17,TRBV7-9,-,TRBJ2-7,TRBD1,TGTGCCAGCAGCTTAGTGGGGGACAGGGGCTTTTTCTACGAGCAGTACTTC,CASSLVGDRGFFYEQYF
14,TRBV18,-,TRBJ2-1,-,TGTGCCAGCTCACCACCCGGAGAATCGGATGAGCAGTTCTTC,CASSPPGESDEQFF
14,TRBV29-1,-,TRBJ2-5,TRBD2,TGCAGCGTTGGCCCTAGCGGGGGGGAAGAGACCCAGTACTTC,CSVGPSGGEETQYF
13,TRBV30,-,TRBJ1-4,-,TGTGCCTGTTGGAGGGGAACTAATGAAAAACTGTTTTTT,CACWRGTNEKLFF
15,TRBV3-1/TRBV3-2,-,TRBJ2-2,-,TGTGCCAGCAGCCAATCTCAGGAGGCCACCGGGGAGCTGTTTTTT,CASSQSQEATGELFF
15,TRBV28,-,TRBJ1-1,-,TGTGCCAGCAGTCTGGCGCAGGGATCCTTCACTGAAGCTTTCTTT,CASSLAQGSFTEAFF
11,TRBV20-1,-,TRBJ2-7,-,TGCAGTGGGATGGGGGGTTACGAGCAGTACTTC,CSGMGGYEQYF
16,TRBV5-5,-,TRBJ2-3,TRBD1,TGTGCCAGCAGCTCAAAAATAACAGGGGTGGCAGATACGCAGTATTTT,CASSSKITGVADTQYF
18,TRBV7-9,-,TRBJ2-1,TRBD2,TGTGCCAGCAGCTTACGTCTCCTAGCGGGAGGAACATACAATGAGCAGTTCTTC,CASSLRLLAGGTYNEQFF
13,TRBV3-1/TRBV3-2,-,TRBJ2-5,TRBD2,TGTGCCAGCAGGGTGGGGGGGCAAGAGACCCAGTACTTC,CASRVGGQETQYF
14,TRBV6-5,-,TRBJ1-1,TRBD1,TGTGCCAGCAGGATGACAGGGGTGAACACTGAAGCTTTCTTT,CASRMTGVNTEAFF
15,TRBV18,-,TRBJ1-4,TRBD1,TGTGCCAGCTCACCAGACAGGGAGAGGGATGAAAAACTGTTTTTT,CASSPDRERDEKLFF
15,TRBV5-8,few,TRBJ2-7,-,TGTGCCAGCAGCAAACGAGTACCAGGTCTCTACGAGCAGTACTTC,CASSKRVPGLYEQYF
17,TRBV5-5,-,TRBJ1-1,-,TGTGCCAGCCTCCCCCTGGGTACTGGACAACCGAACACTGAAGCTTTCTTT,CASLPLGTGQPNTEAFF
18,TRBV18,-,TRBJ1-3,-,TGTGCCAGCTCCCACTTATCCGGGACAAAGAGCTCTGGAAACACCATATATTTT,CASSHLSGTKSSGNTIYF
16,TRBV27,-,TRBJ1-4,-,TGTGCCAGCAGTAAAAACACCGGAGGAAGGAGGGAAAAACTGTTTTTT,CASSKNTGGRREKLFF
14,TRBV6-5,-,TRBJ2-5,TRBD2,TGTGCCAGCAGCCGACTAGCCAAGGTAGAGACCCAGTACTTC,CASSRLAKVETQYF
12,TRBV10-1,-,TRBJ1-1,-,TGCGCCAGCAGTGAGGGGCCTGGAGAAGCTTTCTTT,CASSEGPGEAFF
14,TRBV6-6,-,TRBJ1-5,-,TGTGCCAGCACCCCAGGGGATAGCAATCAGCCCCAGCATTTT,CASTPGDSNQPQHF
13,TRBV10-3,-,TRBJ1-5,-,TGTGCCATCAGTGAGACAGGGAATCAGCCCCAGCATTTT,CAISETGNQPQHF
13,TRBV19,once,TRBJ1-1,-,TGTGCCAGTAGTAGCGTCCGGGGGGCTGAAGCTTTCTTT,CASSSVRGAEAFF
14,TRBV29-1,-,TRBJ2-1,-,TGCAGCGCCAACGACAGGCGTCCCTACAATGAGCAGTTCTTC,CSANDRRPYNEQFF
18,TRBV10-3,-,TRBJ2-2,TRBD1,TGTGCCATCAGTGAGTCGACAGGGAGAGGGACGAACACCGGGGAGCTGTTTTTT,CAISESTGRGTNTGELFF